One and the same sample provided the 2 T cell receptor beta chains below, sequenced in a study of spatial heterogeneity in lung cancer (dated by TCRdb to the late 2010s). The study at large found these results: A correlation was observed between the number of expanded intratumoral alpha and beta TCRs and the tumor nonsynonymous mutation count.

The time point label, as the study defines it: sample taken at primary tumor resection. What these receptors recognize is not known. Library method: 5' RACE. The sequencer was a NextSeq 500. The public reads were reanalyzed by TCRdb: fastp trimming at Q25, MiXCR alignment, in-frame beta chains only. Each entry merges the rows of one CDR3 protein and shows their most common DNA and genes. The sample data list 17,000 or so distinct CDR3 sequences, and more than 5.5% of these were observed just once. The top ten clones comprise 6.8% of the sample. Sequences were derived from lung tumor tissue, sampled at surgery. The receptors shown here come from a male donor with early-stage non-small cell lung cancer.

This clonotype was seen ten or more times. This beta chain appears as a stray read in a library generated for alpha chains; its size is not informative. The chain has TRBV20-1 and TRBJ2-1; 10 bases line up with TRBD2. The germline V gene encodes CDR1 DFQATT and CDR2 SNEGSKA (reference sequence). This CDR3 has 14 amino acids. The V segment lost 5 bases and the J segment 4 bases; nucleotides outside the gene matches: 5. CDR3 residues: CSAFGLAVYNEQFF. The CDR3 DNA sequence: TGCAGTGCTTTCGGACTAGCGGTTTACAATGAGCAGTTCTTC.

This clonotype occurred a few times. Since the library was made to target alpha chains, this beta chain is a stray read and its abundance is not meaningful. The V and J genes are TRBV6-2 or TRBV6-3 and TRBJ1-5; D is unresolved. Germline CDR1 and CDR2: MNHEY and SVGEGT. V lost 6 bases and J 6 bases, leaving 18 bases between the germline ends. This CDR3 region has 15 residues. The CDR3 is CASRLEDGSGQPQHF. CDR3 coding DNA: TGTGCCAGCAGGTTGGAGGACGGGTCTGGTCAGCCCCAGCATTTT.